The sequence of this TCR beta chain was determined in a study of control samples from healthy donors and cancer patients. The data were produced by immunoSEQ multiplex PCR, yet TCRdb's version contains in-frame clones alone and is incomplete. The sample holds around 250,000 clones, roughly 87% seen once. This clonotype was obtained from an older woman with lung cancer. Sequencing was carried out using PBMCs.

CDR3 sequence: CASSPRSGGYGYTF. The CDR3 nucleotides read TGTGCCAGCAGCCCTCGAAGTGGGGGGTATGGCTACACCTTC. J is TRBJ1-2 and V is TRBV27; a possible D gene is TRBD1 (5 bases). Trimming left V 6 bases short and J 5 bases short, with 16 bases between. Germline V lookup: CDR1 MNHEY, CDR2 SMNVEV (reference sequence). This CDR3 spans 14 amino acids.